A selection of T cell receptor beta chains follows, all from one sample in a study of CD8 T cells in Susac syndrome. In TCRdb, the immunoSEQ multiplex PCR reads were re-called with MiXCR into one record per CDR3 protein. The sample consists of 110,000 to 150,000 distinct CDR3 sequences, almost 96% of them appearing once. The source material was CD4+ T cells from PBMCs. The receptors shown here come from a human donor with Susac syndrome. CDR3s include the opening cysteine and the closing phenylalanine or tryptophan. Each record gives: V gene, D gene, J gene, CDR3 length, clone size, CDR3 DNA, CDR3 protein. D genes are given only for firm matches. Not all rows give a size; the values are once, few, many and, for expanded clones, a class.

>TRBV19|NA|TRBJ1-5|16|NA
TGTGCCAGTAGTCCGAGGGGATCTTATAGCAATCAGCCCCAGCATTTT
CASSPRGSYSNQPQHF
>TRBV29-1|NA|TRBJ1-3|14|once
TGCAGCGTTGTGGGGAGTTATCCTGGAAACACCATATATTTT
CSVVGSYPGNTIYF
>TRBV14|NA|TRBJ1-2|13|NA
TGTGCCAGCAGCCTGGGGAATCTGGGAGGCTACACCTTC
CASSLGNLGGYTF
>TRBV27|NA|TRBJ2-7|12|once
TGTGCCAGCAAGGGCGGGGCCTACGAGCAGTACTTC
CASKGGAYEQYF
>TRBV5-1|NA|TRBJ2-3|15|NA
TGCGCCAGCAGCCTACACACAGGACCCACAGATACGCAGTATTTT
CASSLHTGPTDTQYF
>TRBV5-1|NA|TRBJ2-1|16|NA
TGCGCCAGCAGCTTGGGGTTTGACAGACAATACAATGAGCAGTTCTTC
CASSLGFDRQYNEQFF
>TRBV5-1|NA|TRBJ2-4|15|NA
TGCGCCAGCAGCTTGGCTTTCGGGGCCAAAAACATTCAGTACTTC
CASSLAFGAKNIQYF
>TRBV21-1|NA|TRBJ1-6|17|NA
TGTGCCAGCAGCAAAGAAGGGGGAGGGAGCTATAATTCACCCCTCCACTTT
CASSKEGGGSYNSPLHF
>TRBV5-1|TRBD1|TRBJ1-1|13|once
TGCGCCAGCAGCTTGGGTCCGGGACAGGAAGCTTTCTTT
CASSLGPGQEAFF
>TRBV29-1|NA|TRBJ2-3|13|NA
TGCAGCGTTGTACCGGGGGCGGGAGATACGCAGTATTTT
CSVVPGAGDTQYF
>TRBV4-1|NA|TRBJ2-1|15|NA
TGCGCCAGCAGCCAATATGGACTGGCGAACAATGAGCAGTTCTTC
CASSQYGLANNEQFF
>TRBV5-4|TRBD2|TRBJ2-7|17|once
TGTGCCAGCAGCCCCTTCCCCCTAGCGGGAGGGCCTGACGAGCAGTACTTC
CASSPFPLAGGPDEQYF
>TRBV7-9|TRBD1|TRBJ2-7|15|NA
TGTGCCAGCAGCTCCGACAGGGGGGTTGGCTACGAGCAGTACTTC
CASSSDRGVGYEQYF
>TRBV30|TRBD1|TRBJ1-2|14|NA
TGTGCCTGGGGGCTTATTTCCACAGGGGCCGGCTACACCTTC
CAWGLISTGAGYTF
>TRBV5-1|TRBD2|TRBJ2-3|18|once
TGCGCCAGCAGCCCATCGACGCGGGGGGGCCTCATAGCAGATACGCAGTATTTT
CASSPSTRGGLIADTQYF
>TRBV24-1|TRBD1|TRBJ2-7|15|NA
TGTGCCACCAGTGATTCCGGGACAGAAATCTACGAGCAGTACTTC
CATSDSGTEIYEQYF
>TRBV20-1|NA|TRBJ2-7|15|NA
TGCAGTGCTTCTCCGGAGGGGGCCTTCGGGTACGAGCAGTACTTC
CSASPEGAFGYEQYF
>TRBV12-3/TRBV12-4|NA|TRBJ2-2|15|once
TGTGCCAGCAAGGTGGAGGGCGGTCGAACCGGGGAGCTGCTTTTT
CASKVEGGRTGELLF
>TRBV20-1|TRBD1|TRBJ1-5|13|NA
TGCAGTATTGATGGACAGGCAGGGGGGCCCCAGCATTTT
CSIDGQAGGPQHF
>TRBV20-1|TRBD1|TRBJ1-4|12|NA
TGCAGTGCCCGGACAGGGAGTGAAAAACTGTTTTTT
CSARTGSEKLFF
>TRBV12-3/TRBV12-4|NA|TRBJ2-3|15|NA
TGTGCCGGGGGGCTCCCGGGCCCAGACACAGATACGCAGTATTTT
CAGGLPGPDTDTQYF
>TRBV5-4|NA|TRBJ2-1|13|NA
TGTGCCAGCAGCTTGGGACCCCGGGACAAGCAGTTCTTC
CASSLGPRDKQFF
>TRBV4-1|TRBD2|TRBJ2-5|14|NA
TGCGCCAGCAGCCGGTGGACTAGCCAAGAGACCCAGTACTTC
CASSRWTSQETQYF
>TRBV20-1|NA|TRBJ1-5|13|NA
TGCAGTGCTAGGTCCGGCCTCAATCAGCCCCAGCATTTT
CSARSGLNQPQHF
>TRBV4-1|NA|TRBJ1-5|14|NA
TGCGCCAGCAGCCAAGCTCGGGGCCTCCAGCCCCAGCATTTT
CASSQARGLQPQHF
>TRBV29-1|TRBD2|TRBJ2-1|16|NA
TGCAGCGTTGAAGATCGCAGGACTAGCAGCCACAATGAGCAGTTCTTC
CSVEDRRTSSHNEQFF
>TRBV7-9|TRBD2|TRBJ2-4|14|NA
TGTGCCAGCAGCTTCGGCGGGAGACAAAACATTCAGTACTTC
CASSFGGRQNIQYF
>TRBV28|NA|TRBJ1-2|10|NA
TGTGCCACCCTCGGATTCGGCTACACCTTC
CATLGFGYTF
>TRBV9|NA|TRBJ2-3|14|few
TGTGCCAGCAGAGCTCTGACCAATTCAGATACGCAGTATTTT
CASRALTNSDTQYF
>TRBV5-1|NA|TRBJ1-1|13|NA
TGCGCCAGCACCCTGGGGCAGAACACTGAAGCTTTCTTT
CASTLGQNTEAFF
>TRBV20-1|TRBD2|TRBJ2-1|17|NA
TGCAGTGCTATTCGATTGGGACTAGCGGGGACCTACAATGAGCAGTTCTTC
CSAIRLGLAGTYNEQFF
>TRBV5-1|NA|TRBJ1-1|13|once
TGCGCCAGCAGCGCGGACGTTATGACTGAAGCTTTCTTT
CASSADVMTEAFF
>TRBV7-3|NA|TRBJ1-1|14|NA
TGTGCCAGCAGCTTAACTAGGGTGAGCACTGAAGCTTTCTTT
CASSLTRVSTEAFF
>TRBV6-5|TRBD1|TRBJ2-3|15|NA
TGTGCCAGCAGTATGGGACAGGGGGCGTCAGATACGCAGTATTTT
CASSMGQGASDTQYF
>TRBV4-1|TRBD1|TRBJ1-2|16|NA
TGCGCCAGCAGCCAAGCCAGGCCAGGGGGGGACTATGGCTACACCTTC
CASSQARPGGDYGYTF
>TRBV18|TRBD2|TRBJ2-7|15|NA
TGTGCCAGCTCATCAGCGGGAGGAAAGGCAAAAGAGCAGTACTTC
CASSSAGGKAKEQYF
>TRBV5-4|TRBD1|TRBJ1-1|15|NA
TGTGCCAGCAGCCCGGTGGACAGGGAGGGCACTGAAGCTTTCTTT
CASSPVDREGTEAFF